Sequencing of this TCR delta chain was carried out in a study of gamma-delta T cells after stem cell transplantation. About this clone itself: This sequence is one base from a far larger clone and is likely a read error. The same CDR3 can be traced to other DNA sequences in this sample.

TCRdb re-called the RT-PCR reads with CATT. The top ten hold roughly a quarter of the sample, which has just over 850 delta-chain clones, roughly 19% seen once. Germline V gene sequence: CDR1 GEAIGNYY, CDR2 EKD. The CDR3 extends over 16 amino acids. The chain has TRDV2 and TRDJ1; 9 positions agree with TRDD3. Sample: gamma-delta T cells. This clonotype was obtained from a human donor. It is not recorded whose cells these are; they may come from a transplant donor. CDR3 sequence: CACDYTGGTYTDKLIF. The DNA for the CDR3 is TGTGCCTGTGACTACACTGGGGGAACGTACACCGATAAGCTCATCTTT.